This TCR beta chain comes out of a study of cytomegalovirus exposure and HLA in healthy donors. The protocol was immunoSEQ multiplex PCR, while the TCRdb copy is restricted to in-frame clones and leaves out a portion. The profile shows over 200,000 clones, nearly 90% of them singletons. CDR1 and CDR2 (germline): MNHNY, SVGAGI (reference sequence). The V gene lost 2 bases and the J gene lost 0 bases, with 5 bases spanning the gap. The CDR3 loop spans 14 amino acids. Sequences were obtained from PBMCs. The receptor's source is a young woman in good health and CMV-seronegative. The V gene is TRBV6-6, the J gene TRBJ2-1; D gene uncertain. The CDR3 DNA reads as TGTGCCAGCAGTTACGAGCTCTCCTACAATGAGCAGTTCTTC. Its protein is CASSYELSYNEQFF.